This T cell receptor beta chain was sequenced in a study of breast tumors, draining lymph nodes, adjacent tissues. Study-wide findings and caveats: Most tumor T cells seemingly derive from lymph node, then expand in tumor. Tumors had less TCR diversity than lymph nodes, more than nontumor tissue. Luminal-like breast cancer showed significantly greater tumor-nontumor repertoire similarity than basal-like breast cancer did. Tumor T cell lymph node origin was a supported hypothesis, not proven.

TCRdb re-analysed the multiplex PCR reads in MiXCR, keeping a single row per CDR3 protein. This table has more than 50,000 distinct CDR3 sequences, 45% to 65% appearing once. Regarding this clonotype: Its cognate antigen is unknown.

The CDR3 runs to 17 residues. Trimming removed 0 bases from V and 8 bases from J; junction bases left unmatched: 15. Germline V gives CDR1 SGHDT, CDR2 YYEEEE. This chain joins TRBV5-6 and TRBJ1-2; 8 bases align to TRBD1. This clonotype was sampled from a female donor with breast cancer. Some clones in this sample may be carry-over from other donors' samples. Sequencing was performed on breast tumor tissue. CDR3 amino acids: CASSLGSPGRQGAGYTF. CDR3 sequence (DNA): TGTGCCAGCAGCTTGGGGTCCCCAGGGAGGCAGGGGGCAGGCTACACCTTC.